This T cell receptor beta chain was retrieved from a study of blood T cells in healthy people across ages (dated by TCRdb to between 2014 and 2017). General notes on the study: In model experiments, roughly one uniquely barcoded TCR beta cDNA molecule per two T cells was captured by template switching. The donors were split into four age groups: young (average around 15 years), middle-aged (more than 35), aged (approximately 60) and long-lived (approximately 89). Using the same blood draw, the study looked at two additional independent replicas of 1 million unique cDNA reads for two donors, one aged 18 to 30 and the other aged 80 or older. Using deep sequencing normalized with unique cDNA molecular identifiers, the study measured how TCR beta repertoire diversity changes with age. To avoid experimental bias, donors of different ages were distributed randomly across sequencing lanes. Points the paper makes about the study in general: Because the CMV infection status of the donors was unknown, age-related changes in expanded clonotypes may potentially have been confounded. Observed TCR beta diversity correlated strongly with the percentage of naive T cells measured by flow cytometry. Compared with the aged group, the long-lived group had more naive CD4+ T cells, fewer expanded clones and increased TCR diversity, a pattern suggesting age selection. Estimates of total diversity based on one million sequenced T cells were considered lower bounds and underestimates. As age increased, observed TCR beta diversity per million T cells dropped in a roughly linear way, and a significant reduction was already evident by age 40. Conclusive comparison of naive and antigen-experienced compartments was prevented by the profiling of bulk unsorted PBMCs.

The CDR3 numbers 14 residues from cysteine through phenylalanine. Of all the DNA, just the CDR3 is kept, 42 bases in frame from base 1. Trimming at the junction amounts to 5 bases on V and 6 bases on J, and the germline ends lie 15 bases apart. Donors were about 36 systemically healthy Caucasian individuals from Russia aged roughly 6 to 100 years. About 10 milliliters of peripheral blood were collected from each donor into EDTA-treated Vacutainer tubes. Ficoll-Paque density-gradient centrifugation was used to isolate PBMCs, with at least 6.5 million per sample. Total RNA was extracted from PBMCs with Trizol reagent, with at least 6 micrograms obtained per sample. For every donor, flow cytometry on a PBMC aliquot measured the percentage of naive CD45RAhigh/CD27high T cells. Library preparation used 5' RACE. The second PCR ran for roughly 6 to 11 cycles and used a J-beta primer mix along with a sample-barcoded 5' primer. A unique molecular identifier was introduced onto each TCR beta cDNA molecule by a template-switch 5' adaptor carrying 12 random nucleotides. Each sample yielded at least 2.5 million CDR3-containing paired-end reads. First-strand cDNA synthesis was performed from all RNA using the Mint cDNA synthesis kit, with priming by a TRBC-specific oligonucleotide. All cDNA was treated with uracil-DNA glycosylase and then went through a first 18-cycle PCR with the universal primers M1SS and BC2_uni_R. The authors' pipeline ran thus. For normalization, 1 million high-quality reads were randomly selected from each sample, with every read carrying a distinct molecular identifier. Instead of being binned into consensus sequences, reads that shared molecular identifiers were thrown out. MiTCR, run with a Q25 quality threshold and the strictest error-elimination algorithm, handled CDR3 identification, clonotype clustering and error correction. A nonparametric unseen species model with Euler transformation was used to estimate lower-bound total TCR beta diversity. In-frame beta chains were kept once TCRdb had trimmed the public reads at Q25 with fastp and called clones with MiXCR. Entries that share a CDR3 protein sequence are merged under the most common genes and DNA. These V and J calls originate from TCRdb's pipeline instead of the authors' own analysis. The sample data list over 1,500,000 distinct CDR3 sequences, and around 40% of these were observed just once. The top ten clones comprise more than 20% of the sample.

This clonotype was counted between two and nine times. Its antigen is still unknown. Per-nucleotide qualities are absent, and no much larger clonotype sits a single base away. This chain is built from TRBV12-3 or TRBV12-4 and TRBJ2-3; the D gene could be TRBD1 or TRBD2, each one agreeing over 6 bases. The sequenced sample consisted of blood. This clonotype was sampled from a human donor in good health. The DNA reads TGTGCCAGCAGTCCCATCGGGGGCGTGGATACGCAGTATTTT. The encoded protein is CASSPIGGVDTQYF.